The source of this T cell receptor beta chain is a study of cytomegalovirus exposure and HLA in healthy donors. Study-level results: As immune exposure information, only CMV serostatus was available.

V was pared by 7 bases and J by 5 bases, with 5 bases of the junction left unmatched. The CDR3 length is 14 residues. Per the germline V gene, CDR1 is LNHDA and CDR2 is SQIVND (reference sequence). The PCR ran on 60 Vbeta and 13 Jbeta primers. Assay: immunoSEQ multiplex PCR; the TCRdb copy retains only in-frame clones and omits some. The sample includes fewer than 150,000 clones, 77% seen only once; the top ten take about 3.7%. Of note for this clone: Its antigen is unknown.

The clonotype was recovered from a human donor in good health. Input material: PBMCs. The chain links TRBV19 to TRBJ2-2, with 9 bases fitting TRBD2. DNA for the CDR3: TGTGCCAGTAATGTAGCGGGAGCAACCGGGGAGCTGTTTTTT. As protein: CASNVAGATGELFF.